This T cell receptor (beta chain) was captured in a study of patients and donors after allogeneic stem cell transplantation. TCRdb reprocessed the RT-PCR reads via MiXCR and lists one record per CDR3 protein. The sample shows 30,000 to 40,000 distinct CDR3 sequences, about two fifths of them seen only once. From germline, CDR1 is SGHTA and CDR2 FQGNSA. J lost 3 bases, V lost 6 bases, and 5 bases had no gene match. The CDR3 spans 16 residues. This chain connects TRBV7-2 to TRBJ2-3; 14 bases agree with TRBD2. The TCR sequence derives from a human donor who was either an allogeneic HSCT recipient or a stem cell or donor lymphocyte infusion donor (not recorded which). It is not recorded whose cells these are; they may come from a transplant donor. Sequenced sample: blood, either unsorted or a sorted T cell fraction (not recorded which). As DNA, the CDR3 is TGTGCCAGCAGGGGGACTAGCGGGAGTATGACAGATACGCAGTATTTT. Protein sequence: CASRGTSGSMTDTQYF.